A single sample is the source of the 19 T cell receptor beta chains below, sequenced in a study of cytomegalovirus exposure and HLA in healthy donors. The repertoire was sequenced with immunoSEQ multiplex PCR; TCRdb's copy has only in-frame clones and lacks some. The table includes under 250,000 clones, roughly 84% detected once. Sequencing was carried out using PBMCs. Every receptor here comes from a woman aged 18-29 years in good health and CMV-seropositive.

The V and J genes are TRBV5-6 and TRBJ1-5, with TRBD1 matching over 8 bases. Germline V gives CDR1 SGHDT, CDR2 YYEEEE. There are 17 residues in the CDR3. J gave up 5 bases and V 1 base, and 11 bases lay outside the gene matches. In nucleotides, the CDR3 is TGTGCCAGCAGCTTGAACCGTCTGGCAGGGGGCGATCAGCCCCAGCATTTT. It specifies CASSLNRLAGGDQPQHF.

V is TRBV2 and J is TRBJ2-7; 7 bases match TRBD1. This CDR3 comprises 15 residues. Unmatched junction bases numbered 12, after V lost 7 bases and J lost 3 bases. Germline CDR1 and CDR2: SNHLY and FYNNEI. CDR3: CASTREGQSFYEQYF. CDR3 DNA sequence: TGTGCCAGCACCAGAGAGGGACAGAGCTTCTACGAGCAGTACTTC.

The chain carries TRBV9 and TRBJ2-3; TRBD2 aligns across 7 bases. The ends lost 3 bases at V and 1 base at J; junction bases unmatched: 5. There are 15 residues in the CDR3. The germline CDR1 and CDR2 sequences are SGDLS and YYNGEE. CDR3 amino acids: CASSARRGGTDTQYF. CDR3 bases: TGTGCCAGCAGCGCCCGACGGGGGGGCACAGATACGCAGTATTTT.

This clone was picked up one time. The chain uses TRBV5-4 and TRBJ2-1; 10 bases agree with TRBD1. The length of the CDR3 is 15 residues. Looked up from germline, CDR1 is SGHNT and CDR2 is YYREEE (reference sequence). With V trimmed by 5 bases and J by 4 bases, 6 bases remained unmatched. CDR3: CASSPGTGAYNEQFF. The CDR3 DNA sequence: TGTGCCAGCAGTCCTGGGACAGGGGCGTACAATGAGCAGTTCTTC.

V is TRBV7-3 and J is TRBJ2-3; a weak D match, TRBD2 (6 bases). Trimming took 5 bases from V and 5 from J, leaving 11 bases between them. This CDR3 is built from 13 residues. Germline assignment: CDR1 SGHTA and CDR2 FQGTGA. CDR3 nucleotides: TGTGCCAGCAGCCTGACTAGTCTAGATACGCAGTATTTT. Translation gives CASSLTSLDTQYF.

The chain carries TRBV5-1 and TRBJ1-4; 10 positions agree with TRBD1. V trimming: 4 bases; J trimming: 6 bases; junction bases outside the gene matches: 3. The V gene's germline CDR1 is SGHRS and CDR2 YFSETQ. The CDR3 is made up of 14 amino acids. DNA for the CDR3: TGCGCCAGCAGCCGGACAGGGGGAGATGAAAAACTGTTTTTT. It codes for CASSRTGGDEKLFF. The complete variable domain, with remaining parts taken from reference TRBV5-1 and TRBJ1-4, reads KAGVTQTPRYLIKTRGQQVTLSCSPISGHRSVSWYQQTPGQGLQFLFEYFSETQRNKGNFPGRFSGRQFSNSRSEMNVSTLELGDSALYLCASSRTGGDEKLFFGSGTQLSVL.

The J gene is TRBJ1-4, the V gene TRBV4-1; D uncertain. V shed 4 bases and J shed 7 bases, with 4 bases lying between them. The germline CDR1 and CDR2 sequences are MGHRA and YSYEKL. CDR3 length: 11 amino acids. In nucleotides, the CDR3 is TGCGCCAGCAGCCTTCGTGAAAAACTGTTTTTT. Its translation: CASSLREKLFF.

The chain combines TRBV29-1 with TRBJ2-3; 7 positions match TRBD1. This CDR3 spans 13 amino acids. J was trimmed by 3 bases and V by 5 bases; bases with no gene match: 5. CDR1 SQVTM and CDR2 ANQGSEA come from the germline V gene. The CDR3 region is CSVKRQGTDTQYF. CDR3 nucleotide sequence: TGCAGCGTTAAAAGACAGGGAACAGATACGCAGTATTTT.

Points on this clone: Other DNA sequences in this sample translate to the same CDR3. CDR3 nucleotides: TGTGCCAGCACGCCGCAGGGCAATCAGCCCCAGCATTTT. It codes for CASTPQGNQPQHF. The chain links TRBV2 to TRBJ1-5; no firm D call. CDR3 length: 13 amino acids. Germline assignment: CDR1 SNHLY and CDR2 FYNNEI. V shed 7 bases and J shed 2 bases, with 9 bases lying between them.

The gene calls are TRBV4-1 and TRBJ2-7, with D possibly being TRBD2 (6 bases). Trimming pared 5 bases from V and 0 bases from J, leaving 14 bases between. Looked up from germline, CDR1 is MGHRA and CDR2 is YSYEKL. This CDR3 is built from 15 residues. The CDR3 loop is CASSGGYRSSYEQYF. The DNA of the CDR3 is TGCGCCAGCAGCGGGGGGTACCGGAGCTCCTACGAGCAGTACTTC.

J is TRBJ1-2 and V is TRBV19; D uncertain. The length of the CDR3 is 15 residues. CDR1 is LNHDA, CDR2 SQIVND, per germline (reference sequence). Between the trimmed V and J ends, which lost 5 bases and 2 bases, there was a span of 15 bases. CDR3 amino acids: CASSPAGFGNYGYTF. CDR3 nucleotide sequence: TGTGCCAGTAGTCCAGCGGGTTTCGGGAACTATGGCTACACCTTC.

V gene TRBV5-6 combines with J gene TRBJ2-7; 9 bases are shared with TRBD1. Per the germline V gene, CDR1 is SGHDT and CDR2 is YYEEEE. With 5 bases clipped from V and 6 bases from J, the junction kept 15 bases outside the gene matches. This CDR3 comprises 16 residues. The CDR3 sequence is CASSWDRVTGRGEQYF. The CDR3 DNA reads TGTGCCAGCAGTTGGGACAGGGTTACGGGGCGAGGCGAGCAGTACTTC. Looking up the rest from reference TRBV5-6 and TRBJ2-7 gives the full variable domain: DAGVTQSPTHLIKTRGQQVTLRCSPKSGHDTVSWYQQALGQGPQFIFQYYEEEERQRGNFPDRFSGHQFPNYSSELNVNALLLGDSALYLCASSWDRVTGRGEQYFGPGTRLTVT.

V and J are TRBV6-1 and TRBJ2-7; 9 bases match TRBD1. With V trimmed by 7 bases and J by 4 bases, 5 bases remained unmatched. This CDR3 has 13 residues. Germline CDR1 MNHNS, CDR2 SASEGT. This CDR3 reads CASKPGQGYEQYF. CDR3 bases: TGTGCCAGCAAACCGGGACAGGGATACGAGCAGTACTTC.

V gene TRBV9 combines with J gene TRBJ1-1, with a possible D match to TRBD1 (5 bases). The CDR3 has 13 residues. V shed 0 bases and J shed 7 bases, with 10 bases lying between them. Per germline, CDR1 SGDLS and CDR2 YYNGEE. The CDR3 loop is CASSVAQGYEAFF. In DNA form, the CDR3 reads TGTGCCAGCAGCGTAGCGCAGGGTTATGAAGCTTTCTTT.

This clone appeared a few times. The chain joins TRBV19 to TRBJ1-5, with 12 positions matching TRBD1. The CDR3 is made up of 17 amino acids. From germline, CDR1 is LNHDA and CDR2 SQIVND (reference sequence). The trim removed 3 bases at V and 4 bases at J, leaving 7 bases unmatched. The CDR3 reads CASSIRDRGPRNQPQHF. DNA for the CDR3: TGTGCCAGTAGTATCCGGGACAGGGGGCCCAGAAATCAGCCCCAGCATTTT.

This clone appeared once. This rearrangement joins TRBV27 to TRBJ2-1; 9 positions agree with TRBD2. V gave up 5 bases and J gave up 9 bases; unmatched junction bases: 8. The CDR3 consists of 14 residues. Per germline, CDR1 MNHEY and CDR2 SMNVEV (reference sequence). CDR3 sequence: CASSGHSGRGEQFF. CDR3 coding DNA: TGTGCCAGCAGTGGCCATAGCGGGAGAGGTGAGCAGTTCTTC.

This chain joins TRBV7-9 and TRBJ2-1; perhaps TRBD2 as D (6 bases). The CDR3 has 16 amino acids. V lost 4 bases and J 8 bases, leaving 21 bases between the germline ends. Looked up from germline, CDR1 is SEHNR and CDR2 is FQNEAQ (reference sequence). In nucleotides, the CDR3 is TGTGCCAGCAGCTCGGTAACCGGGACTCCCTGGGATGAGCAGTTCTTC. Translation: CASSSVTGTPWDEQFF.

CDR3 bases: TGTGCCACGGGAGGGCAGGGAAACTCCTACGAGCAGTACTTC. This translates into CATGGQGNSYEQYF. This rearrangement joins TRBV6-5 to TRBJ2-7; 8 positions agree with TRBD2. Germline lookup yields CDR1 MNHEY and CDR2 SVGAGI. This CDR3 contains 14 residues. V dropped 10 bases and J dropped 0; count of bases not matched to a gene: 8.

The CDR3 sequence: CASSSWDREGNTEAFF. CDR3 sequence (DNA): TGTGCCAGCAGCTCGTGGGACAGGGAGGGTAATACTGAAGCTTTCTTT. V gene TRBV7-8 combines with J gene TRBJ1-1; TRBD1 aligns across 9 bases. The trim removed 4 bases at V and 5 bases at J, leaving 11 bases unmatched. Germline-derived CDR1 and CDR2 are SGHVS and FQNEAQ. This CDR3 has 16 amino acids.